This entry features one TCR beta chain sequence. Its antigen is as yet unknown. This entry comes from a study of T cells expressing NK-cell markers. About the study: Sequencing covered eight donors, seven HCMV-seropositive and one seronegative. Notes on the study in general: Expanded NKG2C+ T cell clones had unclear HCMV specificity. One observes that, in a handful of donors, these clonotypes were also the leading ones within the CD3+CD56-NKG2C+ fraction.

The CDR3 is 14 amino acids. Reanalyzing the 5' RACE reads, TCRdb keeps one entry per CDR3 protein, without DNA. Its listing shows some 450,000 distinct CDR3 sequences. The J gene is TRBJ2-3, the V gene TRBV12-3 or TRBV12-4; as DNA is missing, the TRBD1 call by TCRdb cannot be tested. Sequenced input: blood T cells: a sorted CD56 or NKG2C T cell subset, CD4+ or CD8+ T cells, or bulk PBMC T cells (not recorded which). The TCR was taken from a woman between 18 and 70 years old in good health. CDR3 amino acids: CASSSLPSTDTQYF.